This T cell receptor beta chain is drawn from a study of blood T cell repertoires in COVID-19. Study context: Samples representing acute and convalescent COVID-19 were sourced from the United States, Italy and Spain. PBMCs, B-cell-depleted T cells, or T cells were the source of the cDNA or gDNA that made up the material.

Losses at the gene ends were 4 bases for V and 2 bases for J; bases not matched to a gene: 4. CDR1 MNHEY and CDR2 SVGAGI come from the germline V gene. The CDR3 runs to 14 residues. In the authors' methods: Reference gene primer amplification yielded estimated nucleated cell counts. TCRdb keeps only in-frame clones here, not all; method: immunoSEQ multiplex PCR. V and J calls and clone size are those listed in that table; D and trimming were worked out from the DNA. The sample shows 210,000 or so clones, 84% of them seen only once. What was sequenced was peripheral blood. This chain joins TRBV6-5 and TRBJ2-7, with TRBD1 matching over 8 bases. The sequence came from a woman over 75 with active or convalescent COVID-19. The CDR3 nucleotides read TGTGCCAGCAGTTCAGGGGGCGATCCCTACGAGCAGTACTTC. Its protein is CASSSGGDPYEQYF.